What follows describes a single TCR beta chain. Its antigen is currently unknown. Sequence at one end of the junction differs from germline and may be a read error. The DNA ends 3 residues before the CDR3 does, and the rest of the CDR3 is filled in from the germline J gene. Germline CDR1 reads SGHRS; CDR2 reads YFSETQ. The CDR3 consists of 12 residues. Clones were read by immunoSEQ multiplex PCR, and TCRdb kept only the in-frame ones, dropping some. The sample has more than 45,000 clones, and its top ten clones hold 0.75% to 0.95%. The source of the sample is a study of Tregs in tolerant kidney transplant recipients. CD4+CD25+CD127- Tregs, CD4+CD25- non-Tregs, CD4 and CD8 cells were sorted. Findings and limits, study-wide: Validation in larger populations is needed because few patients were studied.

The sequencing here drew on CD4+ T cells from blood, taken before the transplant. The receptor's source is a human donor who received a combined kidney and bone marrow transplant. The J gene is TRBJ2-2, the V gene TRBV5-1; D remains ambiguous. The CDR3 here is CASSFLAGELFF. The covered CDR3 bases are TGCGCCAGCAGCTTCTTAGCCGGCGAG.